The 13 T cell receptor beta chains below come from one sample, sequenced in a study of technical replicates of blood from several donors. Method: immunoSEQ multiplex PCR; TCRdb's copy keeps in-frame clones and lacks some. Here the sample spans under 100,000 clones, 96% being singletons. The sequencing input was T cells isolated from PBMCs. The receptors shown here come from a human donor in good health.

This chain uses TRBV7-2 with TRBJ1-2; the match to TRBD1 covers 7 bases. Losses at the gene ends were 4 bases for V and 4 bases for J; bases not matched to a gene: 6. From germline, CDR1 is SGHTA and CDR2 FQGNSA. The CDR3 spans 14 residues. CDR3 sequence: CASSWGTAFYGYTF. The CDR3 nucleotides read TGTGCCAGCAGCTGGGGGACAGCGTTCTATGGCTACACCTTC. Supplemented by reference TRBV7-2 and TRBJ1-2, the full variable domain reads GAGVSQSPSNKVTEKGKDVELRCDPISGHTALYWYRQSLGQGLEFLIYFQGNSAPDKSGLPSDRFSAERTGGSVSTLTIQRTQQEDSAVYLCASSWGTAFYGYTFGSGTRLTVV.

The V call is TRBV21-1, the J call TRBJ2-7; the table calls TRBD2, which could not be checked here. TRBV21-1 is described as a pseudogene. This CDR3 region has 13 residues. CDR3: CASSDGGYYEQYF. The DNA for the CDR3 is TGTGCCAGCAGCGATGGCGGGTACTACGAGCAGTACTTC.

The rearrangement links TRBV7-9 to TRBJ2-7; the match to TRBD1 covers 10 bases. Germline V gene lookup returns CDR1 SEHNR and CDR2 FQNEAQ (reference sequence). The CDR3 totals 16 residues. The V and J ends lost 1 base and 6 bases, in that order; junction bases with no gene match: 9. The CDR3 sequence: CASSLGSRDRGPEQYF. The CDR3 DNA is TGTGCCAGCAGCTTAGGCTCCCGGGACAGGGGCCCCGAGCAGTACTTC. Drawing the rest from reference TRBV7-9 and TRBJ2-7, the complete variable domain is DTGVSQNPRHKITKRGQNVTFRCDPISEHNRLYWYRQTLGQGPEFLTYFQNEAQLEKSRLLSDRFSAERPKGSFSTLEIQRTEQGDSAMYLCASSLGSRDRGPEQYFGPGTRLTVT.

The genes are TRBV7-9 and TRBJ1-1, with TRBD1 identical over 7 bases. The CDR3 runs to 16 residues. The germline V gene has CDR1 SEHNR and CDR2 FQNEAQ (reference sequence). Trimming took 7 bases from V and 0 from J; bases not matched to a gene: 11. This CDR3 reads CASIPLRQGLNTEAFF. CDR3 nucleotide sequence: TGTGCCAGCATCCCTCTACGACAGGGCCTGAACACTGAAGCTTTCTTT.

This sequence joins TRBV5-1 and TRBJ2-1, with 10 nucleotides matching TRBD2. V lost 4 bases to trimming and J lost 8 bases; unmatched junction nucleotides: 15. CDR3 size: 17 residues. CDR1 and CDR2 (germline): SGHRS, YFSETQ. This chain's CDR3 is CASSLSSGGGGFYEQFF. The CDR3 DNA sequence: TGCGCCAGCAGCCTTTCTAGCGGGGGAGGGGGCTTTTATGAGCAGTTCTTC.

The chain uses TRBV2 and TRBJ2-3; 10 bases fit TRBD1. Trimming at V came to 6 bases and at J to 6 bases, leaving 0 bases not matched to a gene. Germline loops: CDR1 SNHLY, CDR2 FYNNEI. The CDR3 extends over 12 amino acids. CDR3 in DNA: TGTGCCAGCAGGGACAGGGGGGATACGCAGTATTTT. Protein product: CASRDRGDTQYF.

The chain employs TRBV29-1 and TRBJ1-2; maybe TRBD1 (5 bases). CDR1 and CDR2 from the germline V gene are SQVTM and ANQGSEA. Trimming cost V 3 bases and J 4 bases, with 18 bases left between them. CDR3 length: 15 residues. CDR3 in DNA: TGCAGCGTTGAGGCACATGAGGGACTCCTCTATGGCTACACCTTC. Its protein is CSVEAHEGLLYGYTF.

In this sample, this clone turned up once. V is TRBV30 and J is TRBJ1-6, with a possible D match to TRBD1 (6 bases). V dropped 3 bases and J dropped 10 bases, with 10 bases sitting between them. The CDR3 is 12 residues long. Per germline, CDR1 GTSNPN and CDR2 SVGIG (reference sequence). The CDR3 DNA is TGTGCCTGGAGCAGGGGAAGCTCACCCCTCCACTTT. It yields the protein CAWSRGSSPLHF.

This clone was recorded only once. The rearrangement joins TRBV6-5 to TRBJ2-7; 8 bases are a match to TRBD1. V gave up 6 bases and J gave up 2 bases; unmatched junction bases: 0. Germline CDR1 reads MNHEY; CDR2 reads SVGAGI. This CDR3 spans 12 amino acids. CDR3 residues: CASRQGAYEQYF. CDR3 nucleotides: TGTGCCAGCAGACAGGGGGCCTACGAGCAGTACTTC.

The V gene is TRBV11-2, the J gene TRBJ2-1; the match to TRBD1 covers 7 bases. V lost 4 bases to trimming and J lost 5 bases; unmatched junction nucleotides: 8. The CDR3 is 15 amino acids. Germline loops: CDR1 SGHAT, CDR2 FQNNGV. The DNA for the CDR3 is TGTGCCAGCAGCTCCCCGGGACAGACAAACAATGAGCAGTTCTTC. It codes for CASSSPGQTNNEQFF.

In its sample, this clone was seen once. The J gene is TRBJ2-5, the V gene TRBV4-1; TRBD2 is a possible D gene (6 bases). The V end lost 5 bases, the J end lost 3 bases, and 10 bases lay between the germline ends. The CDR3 has 13 amino acids. CDR1 is MGHRA and CDR2 is YSYEKL in the germline V gene. The CDR3: CASSWDSEETQYF. The CDR3 region has the DNA TGCGCCAGCAGCTGGGACTCCGAAGAGACCCAGTACTTC.

The V call is TRBV5-1, the J call TRBJ2-2; D remains ambiguous. This CDR3 is 12 amino acids long. The germline gives CDR1 SGHRS, CDR2 YFSETQ. V lost 2 bases and J lost 5, with 4 bases in between. CDR3 in amino acids: CASSFRTGELFF. The DNA for the CDR3 is TGCGCCAGCAGCTTCCGGACCGGGGAGCTGTTTTTT. The variable domain in full, completed from reference TRBV5-1 and TRBJ2-2, reads KAGVTQTPRYLIKTRGQQVTLSCSPISGHRSVSWYQQTPGQGLQFLFEYFSETQRNKGNFPGRFSGRQFSNSRSEMNVSTLELGDSALYLCASSFRTGELFFGEGSRLTVL.

The V gene is TRBV7-9, the J gene TRBJ2-7; weak D call: TRBD1 (5 bases). Germline lookup yields CDR1 SEHNR and CDR2 FQNEAQ (reference sequence). With 4 bases removed from V and 2 bases from J, the gap between germline ends came to 15 bases. The CDR3 is 15 amino acids. CDR3 sequence reads: CASSSAWGGAYEQYF. The CDR3, as DNA: TGTGCCAGCAGCTCCGCTTGGGGCGGCGCCTACGAGCAGTACTTC. Drawing the rest from reference TRBV7-9 and TRBJ2-7, the complete variable domain is DTGVSQNPRHKITKRGQNVTFRCDPISEHNRLYWYRQTLGQGPEFLTYFQNEAQLEKSRLLSDRFSAERPKGSFSTLEIQRTEQGDSAMYLCASSSAWGGAYEQYFGPGTRLTVT.